This T cell receptor beta chain was found in a study of cytomegalovirus exposure and HLA in healthy donors. General study results and limits: Three chains linked to CMV were shown in vitro to be specific for CMV antigens. Analysis performed later found about 18,000 TCR beta sequences associated with HLA alleles at 0.05 false discovery rate. The study listed roughly 150 cytomegalovirus-associated TCR beta chains. CMV serostatus was the only immune exposure information that was available.

There are a few counts of this clone. What it binds is not known. This CDR3 contains 15 residues. Germline lookup yields CDR1 MDHEN and CDR2 SYDVKM. V shed 3 bases and J 0 bases; nucleotides not matched to a gene: 1. The PCR made use of 60 Vbeta and 13 Jbeta primers. Libraries were prepared by immunoSEQ multiplex PCR; TCRdb keeps only in-frame clonotypes and omits some of them. The repertoire has about 110,000 clones, about 73% of them found once; the top ten carry 1.3%. The clonotype comes from a woman aged 25 to 45 in good health and CMV-seronegative. This chain uses TRBV28 with TRBJ1-4; 7 bases align to TRBD1. The sample consisted of PBMCs. The CDR3 sequence is CASSLGQTTNEKLFF. CDR3 nucleotides: TGTGCCAGCAGTTTGGGACAGACAACTAATGAAAAACTGTTTTTT.